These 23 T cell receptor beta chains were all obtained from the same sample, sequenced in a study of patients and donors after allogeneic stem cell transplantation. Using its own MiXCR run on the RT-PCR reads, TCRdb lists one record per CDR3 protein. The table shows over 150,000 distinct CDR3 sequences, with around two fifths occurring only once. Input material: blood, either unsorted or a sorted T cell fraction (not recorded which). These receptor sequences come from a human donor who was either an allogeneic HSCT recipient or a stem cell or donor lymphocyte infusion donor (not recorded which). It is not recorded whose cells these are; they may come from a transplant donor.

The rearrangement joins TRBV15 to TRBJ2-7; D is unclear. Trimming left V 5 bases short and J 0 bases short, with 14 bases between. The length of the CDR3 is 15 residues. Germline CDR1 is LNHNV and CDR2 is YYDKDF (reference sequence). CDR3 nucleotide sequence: TGTGCCACCAGCGAGGTGAGCGAGAGCTCCTACGAGCAGTACTTC. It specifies CATSEVSESSYEQYF. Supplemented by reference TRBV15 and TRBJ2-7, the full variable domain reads DAMVIQNPRYQVTQFGKPVTLSCSQTLNHNVMYWYQQKSSQAPKLLFHYYDKDFNNEADTPDNFQSRRPNTSFCFLDIRSPGLGDTAMYLCATSEVSESSYEQYFGPGTRLTVT.

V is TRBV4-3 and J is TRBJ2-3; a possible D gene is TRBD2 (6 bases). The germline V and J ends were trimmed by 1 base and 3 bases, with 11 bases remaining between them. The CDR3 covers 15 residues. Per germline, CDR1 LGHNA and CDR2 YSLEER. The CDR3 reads CASSQVGEVTDTQYF. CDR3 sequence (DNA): TGCGCCAGCAGCCAAGTGGGGGAGGTGACAGATACGCAGTATTTT.

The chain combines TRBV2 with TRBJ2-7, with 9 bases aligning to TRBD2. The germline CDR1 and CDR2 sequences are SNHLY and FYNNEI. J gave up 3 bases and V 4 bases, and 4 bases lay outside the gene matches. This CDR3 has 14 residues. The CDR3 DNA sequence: TGTGCCAGCAGTGGGGGGACTAGCAGCTACGAGCAGTACTTC. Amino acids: CASSGGTSSYEQYF. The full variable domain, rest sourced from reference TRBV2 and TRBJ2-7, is EPEVTQTPSHQVTQMGQEVILRCVPISNHLYFYWYRQILGQKVEFLVSFYNNEISEKSEIFDDQFSVERPDGSNFTLKIRSTKLEDSAMYFCASSGGTSSYEQYFGPGTRLTVT.

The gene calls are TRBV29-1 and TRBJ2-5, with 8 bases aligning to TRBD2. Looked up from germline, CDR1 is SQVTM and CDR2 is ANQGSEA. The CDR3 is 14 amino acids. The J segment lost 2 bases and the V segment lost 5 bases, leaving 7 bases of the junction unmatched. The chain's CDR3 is CSVTRGGKQETQYF. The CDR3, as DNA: TGCAGCGTTACCCGGGGGGGGAAACAAGAGACCCAGTACTTC.

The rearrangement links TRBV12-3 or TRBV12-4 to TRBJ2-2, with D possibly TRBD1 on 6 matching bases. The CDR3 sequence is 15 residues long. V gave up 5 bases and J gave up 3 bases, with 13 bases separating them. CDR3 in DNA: TGTGCCAGCAGTCCCCGGACAGATCACACCGGGGAGCTGTTTTTT. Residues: CASSPRTDHTGELFF.

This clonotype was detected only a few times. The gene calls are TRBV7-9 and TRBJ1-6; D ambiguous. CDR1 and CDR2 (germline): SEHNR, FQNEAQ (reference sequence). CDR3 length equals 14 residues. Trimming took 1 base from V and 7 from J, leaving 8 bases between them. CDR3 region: CASSLGGGNSPLHF. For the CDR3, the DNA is TGTGCCAGCAGCTTAGGGGGTGGGAATTCACCCCTCCACTTT.

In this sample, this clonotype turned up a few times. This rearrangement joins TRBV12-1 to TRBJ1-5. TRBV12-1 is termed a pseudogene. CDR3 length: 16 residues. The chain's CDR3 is CASSSLGPHSNQPQHF. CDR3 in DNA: TGTGCCAGCAGCTCTCTTGGACCGCATAGCAATCAGCCCCAGCATTTT.

The CDR3 DNA reads TGTGCCAGCAGCCGGCCTCCGACCTATGGCTACACCTTC. Its protein product is CASSRPPTYGYTF. The chain carries TRBV12-3 or TRBV12-4 and TRBJ1-2; D unresolved. This CDR3 comprises 13 residues. V was shortened by 6 bases and J by 4 bases, with 12 bases between the two germline ends.

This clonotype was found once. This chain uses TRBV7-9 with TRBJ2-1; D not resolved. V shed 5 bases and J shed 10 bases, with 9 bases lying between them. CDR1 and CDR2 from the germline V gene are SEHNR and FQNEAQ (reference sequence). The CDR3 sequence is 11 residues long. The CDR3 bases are TGTGCCAGCAGCCCTTTTGTGGAGCAGTTCTTC. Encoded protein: CASSPFVEQFF.

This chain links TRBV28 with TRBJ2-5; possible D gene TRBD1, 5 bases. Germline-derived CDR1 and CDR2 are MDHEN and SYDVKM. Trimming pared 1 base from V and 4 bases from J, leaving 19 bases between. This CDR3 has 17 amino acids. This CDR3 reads CASSLSSKGSGRETQYF. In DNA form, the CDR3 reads TGTGCCAGCAGTTTATCCTCAAAGGGGTCCGGGCGAGAGACCCAGTACTTC.

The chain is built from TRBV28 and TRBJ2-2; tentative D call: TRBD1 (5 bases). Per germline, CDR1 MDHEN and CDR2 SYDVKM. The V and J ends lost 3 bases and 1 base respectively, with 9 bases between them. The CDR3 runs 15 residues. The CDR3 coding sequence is TGTGCCAGCAGTTTTGGACATATGAACACCGGGGAGCTGTTTTTT. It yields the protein CASSFGHMNTGELFF.

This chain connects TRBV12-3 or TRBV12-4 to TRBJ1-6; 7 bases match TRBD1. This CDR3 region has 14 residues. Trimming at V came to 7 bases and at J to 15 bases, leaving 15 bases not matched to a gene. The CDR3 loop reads CASTPTGNPQSLHF. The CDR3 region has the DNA TGTGCCAGCACCCCGACAGGGAACCCTCAGAGCCTCCACTTT.

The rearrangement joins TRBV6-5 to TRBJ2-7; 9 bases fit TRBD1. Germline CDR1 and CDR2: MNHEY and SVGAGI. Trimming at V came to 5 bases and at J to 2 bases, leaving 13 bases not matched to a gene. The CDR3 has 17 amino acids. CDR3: CASSPSGTGLRTYEQYF. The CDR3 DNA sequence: TGTGCCAGCAGTCCCTCCGGGACAGGGTTAAGGACCTACGAGCAGTACTTC.

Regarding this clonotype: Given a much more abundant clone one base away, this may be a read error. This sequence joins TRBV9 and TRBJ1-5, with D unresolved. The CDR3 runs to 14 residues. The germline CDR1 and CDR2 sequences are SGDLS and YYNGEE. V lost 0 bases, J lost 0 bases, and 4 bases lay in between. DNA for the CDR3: TGTGCCAGCAGCGTAGGTTATAGCAATCAGCCCCAGCATTTT. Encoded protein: CASSVGYSNQPQHF.

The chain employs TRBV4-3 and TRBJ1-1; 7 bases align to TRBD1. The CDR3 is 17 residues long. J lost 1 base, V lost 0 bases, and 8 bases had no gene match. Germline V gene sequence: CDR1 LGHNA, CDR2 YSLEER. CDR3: CASSQDPRQGRNTEAFF. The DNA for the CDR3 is TGCGCCAGCAGCCAAGACCCCCGACAGGGCCGGAACACTGAAGCTTTCTTT.

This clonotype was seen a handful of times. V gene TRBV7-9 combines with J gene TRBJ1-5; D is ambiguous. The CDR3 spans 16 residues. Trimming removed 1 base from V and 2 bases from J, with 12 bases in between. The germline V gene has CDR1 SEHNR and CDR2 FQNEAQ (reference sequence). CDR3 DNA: TGTGCCAGCAGCTTAGATGAGGGTAAGGGCAATCAGCCCCAGCATTTT. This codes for CASSLDEGKGNQPQHF.

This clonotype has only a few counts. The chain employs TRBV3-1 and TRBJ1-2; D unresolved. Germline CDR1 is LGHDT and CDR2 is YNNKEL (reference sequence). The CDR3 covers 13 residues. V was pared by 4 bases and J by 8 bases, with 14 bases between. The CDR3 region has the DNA TGTGCCAGCAGCCCCTGGAAGGAGCCGGGCTACACCTTC. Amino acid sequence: CASSPWKEPGYTF.

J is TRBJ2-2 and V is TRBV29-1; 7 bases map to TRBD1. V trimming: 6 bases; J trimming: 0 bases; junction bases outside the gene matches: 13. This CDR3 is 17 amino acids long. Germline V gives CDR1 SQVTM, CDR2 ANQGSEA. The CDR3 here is CSVGSPTGAANTGELFF. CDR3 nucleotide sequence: TGCAGCGTGGGATCCCCTACAGGGGCGGCGAACACCGGGGAGCTGTTTTTT.

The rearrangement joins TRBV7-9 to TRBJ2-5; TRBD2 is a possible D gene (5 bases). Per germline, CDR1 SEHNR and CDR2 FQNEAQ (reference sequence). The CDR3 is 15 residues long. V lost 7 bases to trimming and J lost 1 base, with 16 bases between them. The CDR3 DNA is TGTGCCAGCACCCTAAGCGGAGTACTCCAAGAGACCCAGTACTTC. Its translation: CASTLSGVLQETQYF.

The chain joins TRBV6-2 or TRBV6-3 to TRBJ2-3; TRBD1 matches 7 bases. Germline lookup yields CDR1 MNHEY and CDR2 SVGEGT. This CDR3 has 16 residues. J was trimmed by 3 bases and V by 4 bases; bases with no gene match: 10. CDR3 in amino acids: CASSLRGGQGTDTQYF. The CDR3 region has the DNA TGTGCCAGCAGTTTGCGAGGGGGCCAGGGGACAGATACGCAGTATTTT.

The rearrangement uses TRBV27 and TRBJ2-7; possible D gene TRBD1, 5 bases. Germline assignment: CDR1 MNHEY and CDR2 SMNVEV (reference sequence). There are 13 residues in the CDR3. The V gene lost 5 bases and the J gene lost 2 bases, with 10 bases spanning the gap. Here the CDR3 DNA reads TGTGCCAGCAGTAGGGGTCGGACCTACGAGCAGTACTTC. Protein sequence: CASSRGRTYEQYF.

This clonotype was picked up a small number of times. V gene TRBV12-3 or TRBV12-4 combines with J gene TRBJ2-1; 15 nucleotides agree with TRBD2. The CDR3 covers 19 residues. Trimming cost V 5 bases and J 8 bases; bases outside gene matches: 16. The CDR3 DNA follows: TGTGCCAGCAGTGGCGTACTTGGACTAGCGGGAGGGCTTGAGTATGAGCAGTTCTTC. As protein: CASSGVLGLAGGLEYEQFF.

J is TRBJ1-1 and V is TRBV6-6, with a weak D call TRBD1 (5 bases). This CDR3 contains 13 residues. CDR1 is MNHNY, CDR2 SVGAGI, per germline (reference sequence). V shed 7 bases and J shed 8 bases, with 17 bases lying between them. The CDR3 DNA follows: TGTGCCAGCACCATTACACGCGAGGGGGAAGCTTTCTTT. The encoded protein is CASTITREGEAFF.